Sequencing of this TCR beta chain was carried out in a study of blood T cell repertoires in COVID-19. Produced via immunoSEQ multiplex PCR; TCRdb's table is partial and in-frame only. Of hundreds of thousands of clones listed, roughly 90% are singletons. Per the germline V gene, CDR1 is MNHEY and CDR2 is SMNVEV (reference sequence). CDR3 length: 13 residues. The ends were cut back, 3 bases at V and 5 bases at J, with 10 bases in the middle. The sequence was obtained from a woman in her 30s with COVID-19, enrolled during active disease. The chain joins TRBV27 to TRBJ1-2; tentatively, D is TRBD1 (6 bases). The specimen was peripheral blood. CDR3 DNA: TGTGCCAGCAGTTTCGCCAGGGGATATGGCTACACCTTC. Translation gives CASSFARGYGYTF.